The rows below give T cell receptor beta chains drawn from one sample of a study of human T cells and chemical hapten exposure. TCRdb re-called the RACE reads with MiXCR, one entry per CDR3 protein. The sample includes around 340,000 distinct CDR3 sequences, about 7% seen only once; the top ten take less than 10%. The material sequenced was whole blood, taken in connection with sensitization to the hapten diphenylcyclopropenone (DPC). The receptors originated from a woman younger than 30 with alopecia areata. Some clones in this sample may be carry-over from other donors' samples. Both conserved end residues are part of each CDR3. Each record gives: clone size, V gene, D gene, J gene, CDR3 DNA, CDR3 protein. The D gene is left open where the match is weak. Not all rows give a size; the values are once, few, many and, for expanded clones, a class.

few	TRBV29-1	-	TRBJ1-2	TGCAGCGTTGAAGTAATGAGCGAGACAGATTCTAACTATGGCTACACCTTC	CSVEVMSETDSNYGYTF
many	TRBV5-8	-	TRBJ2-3	TGTGCCAGCAGCCGTAGTGTAAGACAGGATAGCACAGATACGCAGTATTTT	CASSRSVRQDSTDTQYF
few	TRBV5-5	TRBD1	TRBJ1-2	TGTGCCAGCAGCTTGGGGACAGGGGCCTATGGCTACACCTTC	CASSLGTGAYGYTF
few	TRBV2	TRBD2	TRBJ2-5	TGTGCCAGCACCCCCCTAGCGGGCCAAGAGACCCAGTACTTC	CASTPLAGQETQYF
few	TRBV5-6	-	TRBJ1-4	TGTGCCAGCAGCTTCCTTACGGGAGACGGTGAAAAACTGTTTTTT	CASSFLTGDGEKLFF
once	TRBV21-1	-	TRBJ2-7	TGTGCCAGCAGCAAACCCGATAGCGGGGGGGCCTACGAGCAGTACTTC	CASSKPDSGGAYEQYF
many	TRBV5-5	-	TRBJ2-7	TGTGCCAGCAGCTTGGTTCAGCACTACGAGCAGTACTTC	CASSLVQHYEQYF
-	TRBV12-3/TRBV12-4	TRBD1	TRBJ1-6	TGTGCCACCTTCCGGGGGACAGGGGGCCATTCACCCCTCCACTTT	CATFRGTGGHSPLHF
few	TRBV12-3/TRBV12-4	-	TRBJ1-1	TGTGCCAGCAGTTTACAAAGCTCTTTGAACACTGAAGCTTTCTTT	CASSLQSSLNTEAFF
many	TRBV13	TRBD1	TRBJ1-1	TGTGCCAGCAGCCTAGGACAGGATACTGAAGCTTTCTTT	CASSLGQDTEAFF
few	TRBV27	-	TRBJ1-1	TGTGCCAGCAGTACCCAACCCACAGTGAACACTGAAGCTTTCTTT	CASSTQPTVNTEAFF
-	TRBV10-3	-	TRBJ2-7	TGTGCCATCTCGGAAGGGGTCAGGGCCCACGAGCAGTACTTC	CAISEGVRAHEQYF
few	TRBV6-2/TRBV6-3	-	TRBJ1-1	TGTGCCAGCAGGGCCCGGGGCACTGAAGCTTTCTTT	CASRARGTEAFF
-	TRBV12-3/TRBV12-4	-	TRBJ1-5	TGTGCCAGCAGTTTAGGGGGCCCTGGACAGATCAATCAGCCCCAGCATTTT	CASSLGGPGQINQPQHF
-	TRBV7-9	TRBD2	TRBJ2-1	TGTGCCAGCAGCTTAGCGGGGGAGGGTGAGCAGTTCTTC	CASSLAGEGEQFF
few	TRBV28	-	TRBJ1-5	TGTGCCAGCAGTTTCCGGGTGATTTCTTATCAGCCCCAGCATTTT	CASSFRVISYQPQHF
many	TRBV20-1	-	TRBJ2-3	TGCAGTGCTAGAGGGGGGTATACCACAGATACGCAGTATTTT	CSARGGYTTDTQYF
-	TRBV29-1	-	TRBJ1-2	TGCAGCGTTGAAGGGCAGGCAGCCTATGGCTACACCTTC	CSVEGQAAYGYTF
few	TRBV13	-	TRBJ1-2	TGTGCCAGCAGCCTTCAGCCGGACACGCGTGGCTACACCTTC	CASSLQPDTRGYTF
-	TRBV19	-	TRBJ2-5	TGTGCCAGTACCAGTAGGGGGGCCGGGCAAGAGACCCAGTACTTC	CASTSRGAGQETQYF
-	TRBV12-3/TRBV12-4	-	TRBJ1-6	TGTGCCAGCAGTTTGGGGGGCGATAAGGGATCACCCCTCCACTTT	CASSLGGDKGSPLHF
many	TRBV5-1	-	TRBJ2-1	TGCGCCAGCAGCTTGGAGGACACACACAATGAGCAGTTCTTC	CASSLEDTHNEQFF